These T cell receptor beta chains were read from a single sample in a study of cytomegalovirus exposure and HLA in healthy donors. Assay: immunoSEQ multiplex PCR; the TCRdb copy retains only in-frame clones and omits some. In the table there are roughly 190,000 clones, around three quarters of which are singletons. Specimen: PBMCs. The receptors derive from a woman aged 30 to 39 in good health and CMV-seropositive. The CDR3 runs from the conserved cysteine through the conserved F or W. The D gene is left open where the match is weak. Where a row states a size, it is once, few, many or the class of an expanded clone; other rows omit it.

CDR3 length	V gene	J gene	clone size	D gene	CDR3 DNA	CDR3 protein
13	TRBV7-9	TRBJ1-1	NA	NA	TGTGCCAGCAGCTTCGTCGGTAGCACTGAAGCTTTCTTT	CASSFVGSTEAFF
14	TRBV25-1	TRBJ2-5	NA	TRBD2	TGTGCCAGCAGTTATAGCGGGGGAACGAAAGAGCAGTACTTC	CASSYSGGTKEQYF
16	TRBV5-4	TRBJ2-3	NA	TRBD2	TGTGCCAGCAGCTCCCGACTAGCGGTGAGCACAGATACGCAGTATTTT	CASSSRLAVSTDTQYF
15	TRBV5-1	TRBJ1-2	NA	NA	TGCGCCAGCAGCTCACCGGGGGGCAGTAACTATGGCTACACCTTC	CASSSPGGSNYGYTF
17	TRBV27	TRBJ1-3	NA	NA	TGTGCCAGCAGTTCCACGACTGCCGCGGGCTCTGGAAACACCATATATTTT	CASSSTTAAGSGNTIYF
13	TRBV10-3	TRBJ2-7	NA	TRBD1	TGTGCCAGCAAGTTCGGACAGGGGCACGAGCAGTACTTC	CASKFGQGHEQYF
16	TRBV7-2	TRBJ2-2	NA	NA	TGTGCCAGCAGGAACACGCCGGGGGTGGGCACCGGGGAGCTGTTTTTT	CASRNTPGVGTGELFF
13	TRBV15	TRBJ2-5	NA	TRBD1	TGTGCCACCAAGGCGGACAGGGTTGGAGAGCAGTACTTC	CATKADRVGEQYF
15	TRBV11-2	TRBJ2-7	NA	TRBD1	TGTGCCAGCAGCAGAAGGGGACAGGGAAGCTACGAGCAGTACTTC	CASSRRGQGSYEQYF
15	TRBV5-6	TRBJ1-4	few	NA	TGTGCCAGCAGCCCCATAATACAGGGAAATGAAAAACTGTTTTTT	CASSPIIQGNEKLFF
15	TRBV19	TRBJ2-5	once	TRBD2	TGTGCCAGTAGTCTACGGACTAGCGGCCAAGAGACCCAGTACTTC	CASSLRTSGQETQYF
15	TRBV5-1	TRBJ1-2	NA	TRBD1	TGCGCCAGCAGATCATCACAGGGGGCAGGCTATGGCTACACCTTC	CASRSSQGAGYGYTF
17	TRBV5-1	TRBJ2-5	once	TRBD2	TGCGCCAGCAGCTCTGGACTAGCGGGGGGTACGCAAGAGACCCAGTACTTC	CASSSGLAGGTQETQYF
14	TRBV13	TRBJ2-5	NA	NA	TGTGCCAGCAGCTTAGTTTCAGGGGACGAGACCCAGTACTTC	CASSLVSGDETQYF
13	TRBV5-4	TRBJ2-3	NA	TRBD2	TGTGCCGCACTAGCGGGACCCACAGATACGCAGTATTTT	CAALAGPTDTQYF